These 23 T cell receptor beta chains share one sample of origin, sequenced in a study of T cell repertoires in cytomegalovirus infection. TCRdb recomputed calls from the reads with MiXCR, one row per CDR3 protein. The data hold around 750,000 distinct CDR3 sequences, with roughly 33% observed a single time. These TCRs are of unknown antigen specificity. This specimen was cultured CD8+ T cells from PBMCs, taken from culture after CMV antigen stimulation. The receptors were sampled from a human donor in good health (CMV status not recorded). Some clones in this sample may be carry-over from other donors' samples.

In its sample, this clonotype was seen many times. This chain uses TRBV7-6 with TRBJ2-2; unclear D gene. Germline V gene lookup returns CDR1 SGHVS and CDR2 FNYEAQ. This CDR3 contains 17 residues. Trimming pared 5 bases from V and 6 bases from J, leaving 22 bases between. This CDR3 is CASSVRVFGSNAGELFF. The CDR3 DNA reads TGTGCCAGCAGCGTAAGGGTTTTTGGATCTAATGCCGGGGAGCTGTTTTTT.

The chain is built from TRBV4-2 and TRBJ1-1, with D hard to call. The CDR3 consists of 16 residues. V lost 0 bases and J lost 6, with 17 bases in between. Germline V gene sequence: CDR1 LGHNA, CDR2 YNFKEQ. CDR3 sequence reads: CASSQDRVGRRAEAFF. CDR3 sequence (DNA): TGTGCCAGCAGCCAAGATAGGGTCGGTAGGAGGGCTGAAGCTTTCTTT.

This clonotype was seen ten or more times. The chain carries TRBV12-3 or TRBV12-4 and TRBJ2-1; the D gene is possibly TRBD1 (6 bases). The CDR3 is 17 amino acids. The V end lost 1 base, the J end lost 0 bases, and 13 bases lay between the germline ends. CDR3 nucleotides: TGTGCCAGCAGTTTAGGGCAGGGGATACGCTCCTACAATGAGCAGTTCTTC. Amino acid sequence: CASSLGQGIRSYNEQFF.

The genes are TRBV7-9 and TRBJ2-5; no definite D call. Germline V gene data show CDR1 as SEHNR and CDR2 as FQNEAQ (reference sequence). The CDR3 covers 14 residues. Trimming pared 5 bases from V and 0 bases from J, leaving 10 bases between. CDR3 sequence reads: CASSPNRYQETQYF. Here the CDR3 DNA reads TGTGCCAGCAGCCCGAACAGATACCAAGAGACCCAGTACTTC.

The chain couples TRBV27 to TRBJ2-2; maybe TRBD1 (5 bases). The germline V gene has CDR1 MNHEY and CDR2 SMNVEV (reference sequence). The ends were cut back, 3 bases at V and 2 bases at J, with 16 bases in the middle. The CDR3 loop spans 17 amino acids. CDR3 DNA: TGTGCCAGCAGTTTCTTAAGCTGGGGCGCTAACACCGGGGAGCTGTTTTTT. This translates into CASSFLSWGANTGELFF.

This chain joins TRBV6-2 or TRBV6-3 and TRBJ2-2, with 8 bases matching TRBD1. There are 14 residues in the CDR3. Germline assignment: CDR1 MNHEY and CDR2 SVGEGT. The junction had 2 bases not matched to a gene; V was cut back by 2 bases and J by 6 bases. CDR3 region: CASSYGQGPGELFF. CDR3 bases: TGTGCCAGCAGTTACGGACAGGGTCCCGGGGAGCTGTTTTTT.

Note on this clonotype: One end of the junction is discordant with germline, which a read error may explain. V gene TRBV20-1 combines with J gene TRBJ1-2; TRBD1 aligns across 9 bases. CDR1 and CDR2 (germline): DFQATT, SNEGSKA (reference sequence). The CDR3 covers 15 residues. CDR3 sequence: CSARDPDRGGYGCTF. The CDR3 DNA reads TGCAGTGCTAGAGATCCCGACAGGGGGGGCTATGGCTGCACCTTC.

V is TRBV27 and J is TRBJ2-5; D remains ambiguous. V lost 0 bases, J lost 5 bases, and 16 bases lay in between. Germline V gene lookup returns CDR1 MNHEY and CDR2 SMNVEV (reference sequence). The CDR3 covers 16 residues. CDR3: CASSLSGGFSPETQYF. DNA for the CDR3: TGTGCCAGCAGTTTATCGGGTGGGTTCAGTCCGGAGACCCAGTACTTC.

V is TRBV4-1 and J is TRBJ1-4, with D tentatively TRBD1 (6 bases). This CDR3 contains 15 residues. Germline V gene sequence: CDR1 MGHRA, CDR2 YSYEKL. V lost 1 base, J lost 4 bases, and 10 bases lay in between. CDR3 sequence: CASSQAPQGNEKLFF. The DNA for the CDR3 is TGCGCCAGCAGCCAAGCCCCACAGGGTAATGAAAAACTGTTTTTT.

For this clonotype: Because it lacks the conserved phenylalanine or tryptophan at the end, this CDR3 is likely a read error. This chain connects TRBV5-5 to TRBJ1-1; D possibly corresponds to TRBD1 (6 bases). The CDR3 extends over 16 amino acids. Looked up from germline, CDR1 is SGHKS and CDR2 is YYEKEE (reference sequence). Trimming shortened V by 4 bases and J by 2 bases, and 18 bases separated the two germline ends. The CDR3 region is CASSPPGGGANTEAFL. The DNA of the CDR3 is TGTGCCAGCAGCCCCCCAGGAGGGGGGGCCAACACTGAAGCTTTCCTT.

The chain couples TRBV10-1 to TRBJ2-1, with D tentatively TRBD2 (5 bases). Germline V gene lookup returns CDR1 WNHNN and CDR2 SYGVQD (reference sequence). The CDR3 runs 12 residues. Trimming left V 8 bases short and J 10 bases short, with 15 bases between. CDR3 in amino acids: CASPIPGIEQFF. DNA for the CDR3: TGCGCCAGCCCAATCCCCGGGATAGAGCAGTTCTTC.

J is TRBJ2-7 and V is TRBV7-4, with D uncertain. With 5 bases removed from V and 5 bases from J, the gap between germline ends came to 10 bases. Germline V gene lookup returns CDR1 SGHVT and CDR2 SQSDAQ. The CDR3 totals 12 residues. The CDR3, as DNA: TGTGCCAGCAGCCGGACCGTTGACGAGCAGTACGTC. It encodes CASSRTVDEQYV.

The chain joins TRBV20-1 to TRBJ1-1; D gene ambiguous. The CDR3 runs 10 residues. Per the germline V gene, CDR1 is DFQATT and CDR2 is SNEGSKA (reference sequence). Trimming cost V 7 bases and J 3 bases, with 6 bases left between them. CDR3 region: CSVGYTEAFF. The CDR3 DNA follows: TGCAGTGTGGGGTACACTGAAGCTTTCTTT.

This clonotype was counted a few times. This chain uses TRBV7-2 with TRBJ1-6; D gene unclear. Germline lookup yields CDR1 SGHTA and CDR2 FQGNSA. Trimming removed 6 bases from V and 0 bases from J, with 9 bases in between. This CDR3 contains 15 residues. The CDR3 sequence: CASRLDISYNSPLHF. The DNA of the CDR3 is TGTGCCAGCAGGCTAGACATCTCCTATAATTCACCCCTCCACTTT.

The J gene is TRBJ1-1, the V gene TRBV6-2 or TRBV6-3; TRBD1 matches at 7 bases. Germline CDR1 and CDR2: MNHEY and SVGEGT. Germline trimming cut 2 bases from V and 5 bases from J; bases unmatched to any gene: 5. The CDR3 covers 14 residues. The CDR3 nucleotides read TGTGCCAGCAGTTACCAGGGGGGAAGAACTGAAGCTTTCTTT. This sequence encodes CASSYQGGRTEAFF.

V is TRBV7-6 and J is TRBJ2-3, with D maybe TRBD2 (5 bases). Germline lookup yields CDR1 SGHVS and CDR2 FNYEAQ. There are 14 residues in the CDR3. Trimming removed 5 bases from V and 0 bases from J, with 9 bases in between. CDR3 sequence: CASSTRTSTDTQYF. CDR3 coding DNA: TGTGCCAGCAGCACAAGGACTAGCACAGATACGCAGTATTTT. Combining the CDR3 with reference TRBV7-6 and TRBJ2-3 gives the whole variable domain GAGVSQSPRYKVTKRGQDVALRCDPISGHVSLYWYRQALGQGPEFLTYFNYEAQQDKSGLPNDRFSAERPEGSISTLTIQRTEQRDSAMYRCASSTRTSTDTQYFGPGTRLTVL.

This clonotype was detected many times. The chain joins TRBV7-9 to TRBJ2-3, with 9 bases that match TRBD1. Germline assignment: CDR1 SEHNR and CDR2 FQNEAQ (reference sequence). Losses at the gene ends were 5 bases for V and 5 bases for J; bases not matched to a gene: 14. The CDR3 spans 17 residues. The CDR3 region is CASSLRDRVLHRDTQYF. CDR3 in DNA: TGTGCCAGCAGCCTCCGGGACAGGGTATTACACAGAGATACGCAGTATTTT.

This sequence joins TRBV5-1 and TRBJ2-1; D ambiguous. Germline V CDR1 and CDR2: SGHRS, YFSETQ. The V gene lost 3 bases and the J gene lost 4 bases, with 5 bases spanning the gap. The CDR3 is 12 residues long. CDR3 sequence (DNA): TGCGCCAGCAGCTACCAATACAATGAGCAGTTCTTC. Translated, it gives CASSYQYNEQFF.

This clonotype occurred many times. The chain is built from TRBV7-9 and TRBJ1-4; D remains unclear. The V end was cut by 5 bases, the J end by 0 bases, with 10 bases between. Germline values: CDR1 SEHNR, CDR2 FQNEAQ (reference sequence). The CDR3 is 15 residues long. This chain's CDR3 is CASSPGSSTNEKLFF. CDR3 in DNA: TGTGCCAGCAGCCCCGGGAGCTCAACTAATGAAAAACTGTTTTTT.

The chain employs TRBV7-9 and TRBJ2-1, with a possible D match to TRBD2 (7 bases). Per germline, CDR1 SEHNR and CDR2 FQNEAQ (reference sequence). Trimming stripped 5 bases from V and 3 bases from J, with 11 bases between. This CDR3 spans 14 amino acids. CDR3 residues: CASSPGGHYNEQFF. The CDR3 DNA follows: TGTGCCAGCAGCCCCGGGGGGCACTACAATGAGCAGTTCTTC.

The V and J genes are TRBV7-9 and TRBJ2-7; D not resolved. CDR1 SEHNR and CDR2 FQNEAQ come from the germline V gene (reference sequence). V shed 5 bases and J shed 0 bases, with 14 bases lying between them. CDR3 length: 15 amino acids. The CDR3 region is CASSPQVDHSYEQYF. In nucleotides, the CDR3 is TGTGCCAGCAGCCCGCAGGTGGACCACTCCTACGAGCAGTACTTC.

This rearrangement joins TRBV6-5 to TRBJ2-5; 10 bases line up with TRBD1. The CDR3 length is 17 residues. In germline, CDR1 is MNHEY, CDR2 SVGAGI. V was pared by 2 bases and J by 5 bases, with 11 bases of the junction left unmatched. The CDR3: CASSYTSGQGDLETQYF. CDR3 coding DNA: TGTGCCAGCAGTTACACCAGTGGACAGGGGGATTTGGAGACCCAGTACTTC.

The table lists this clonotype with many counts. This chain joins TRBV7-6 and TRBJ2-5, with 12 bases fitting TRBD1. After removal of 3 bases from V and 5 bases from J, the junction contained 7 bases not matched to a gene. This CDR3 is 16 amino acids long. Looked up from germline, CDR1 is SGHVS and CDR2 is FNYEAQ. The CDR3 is CASSFKGTGGRETQYF. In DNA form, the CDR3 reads TGTGCCAGCAGCTTCAAGGGGACAGGGGGCAGGGAGACCCAGTACTTC. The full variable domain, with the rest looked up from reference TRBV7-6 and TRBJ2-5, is GAGVSQSPRYKVTKRGQDVALRCDPISGHVSLYWYRQALGQGPEFLTYFNYEAQQDKSGLPNDRFSAERPEGSISTLTIQRTEQRDSAMYRCASSFKGTGGRETQYFGPGTRLLVL.